The 24 T cell receptor beta chains given below trace back to one sample, sequenced in a study of cytomegalovirus exposure and HLA in healthy donors. This table comes from immunoSEQ multiplex PCR, and its TCRdb copy is limited to in-frame clones, with some not included. The table includes approximately 100,000 clones, about 85% detected once. The sequencing sample was made of PBMCs. All receptors come from a woman aged 18 to 35 in good health and CMV-seropositive.

V and J are TRBV7-6 and TRBJ1-1; tentatively, D is TRBD1 (5 bases). The CDR3 contains 20 residues. Germline CDR1 and CDR2: SGHVS and FNYEAQ. The V end lost 1 base, the J end lost 2 bases, and 26 bases lay between the germline ends. CDR3 bases: TGTGCCAGCAGCTTAGAAGACTTGGAGGGACGGTCAGAGGTAAACACTGAAGCTTTCTTT. Its translation is CASSLEDLEGRSEVNTEAFF.

The rearrangement links TRBV27 to TRBJ2-1; 7 nucleotides agree with TRBD2. Germline-derived CDR1 and CDR2 are MNHEY and SMNVEV (reference sequence). Trimming removed 1 base from V and 15 bases from J; junction bases left unmatched: 9. The CDR3 has 13 residues. CDR3 bases: TGTGCCAGCAGTTTATGGGCGGGGGAAGGACGGTTCTTC. Protein product: CASSLWAGEGRFF.

This rearrangement joins TRBV28 to TRBJ2-1; TRBD1 agrees at 8 bases. J gave up 8 bases and V 6 bases, and 3 bases lay outside the gene matches. Germline assignment: CDR1 MDHEN and CDR2 SYDVKM. This CDR3 region has 12 residues. The DNA of the CDR3 is TGTGCCAGCAGGACAGGGGTGGATGAGCAGTTCTTC. Its translation is CASRTGVDEQFF.

As DNA, the CDR3 is TGTGCCAGCAGTTGGCAGAATGAAGCTTTCTTT. This sequence encodes CASSWQNEAFF. The chain links TRBV28 to TRBJ1-1, with D hard to call. CDR1 and CDR2 (germline): MDHEN, SYDVKM. The CDR3 sequence is 11 residues long. Trimming pared 4 bases from V and 7 bases from J, leaving 7 bases between.

This clone has a handful of counts. Within the sample, other DNA sequences also encode this same CDR3. V gene TRBV5-1 combines with J gene TRBJ2-1; a weak D match, TRBD1 (6 bases). Trimming pared 2 bases from V and 0 bases from J, leaving 9 bases between. Germline V CDR1 and CDR2: SGHRS, YFSETQ. This CDR3 comprises 15 residues. In DNA form, the CDR3 reads TGCGCCAGCAGCTTACAGGGTAGCTCCTACAATGAGCAGTTCTTC. Translating gives CASSLQGSSYNEQFF. Supplemented by reference TRBV5-1 and TRBJ2-1, the full variable domain reads KAGVTQTPRYLIKTRGQQVTLSCSPISGHRSVSWYQQTPGQGLQFLFEYFSETQRNKGNFPGRFSGRQFSNSRSEMNVSTLELGDSALYLCASSLQGSSYNEQFFGPGTRLTVL.

The rearrangement links TRBV27 to TRBJ1-4, with 9 bases fitting TRBD1. The V and J ends lost 0 bases and 1 base, in that order; junction bases with no gene match: 6. Germline CDR1 reads MNHEY; CDR2 reads SMNVEV (reference sequence). The CDR3 is made up of 18 amino acids. The chain's CDR3 is CASSLSQGQGITNEKLFF. CDR3 nucleotide sequence: TGTGCCAGCAGTTTATCGCAGGGACAGGGAATAACTAATGAAAAACTGTTTTTT. Full variable domain (missing parts from reference TRBV27 and TRBJ1-4): EAQVTQNPRYLITVTGKKLTVTCSQNMNHEYMSWYRQDPGLGLRQIYYSMNVEVTDKGDVPEGYKVSRKEKRNFPLILESPSPNQTSLYFCASSLSQGQGITNEKLFFGSGTQLSVL.

The chain recombines TRBV2 with TRBJ1-3, with TRBD1 matching 9 bases. J was trimmed by 0 bases and V by 7 bases; bases with no gene match: 1. Per the germline V gene, CDR1 is SNHLY and CDR2 is FYNNEI. This CDR3 region has 14 residues. CDR3 sequence reads: CASKTGGSGNTIYF. CDR3 coding DNA: TGTGCCAGCAAGACAGGGGGCTCTGGAAACACCATATATTTT. Filled out from reference TRBV2 and TRBJ1-3, the complete variable domain reads EPEVTQTPSHQVTQMGQEVILRCVPISNHLYFYWYRQILGQKVEFLVSFYNNEISEKSEIFDDQFSVERPDGSNFTLKIRSTKLEDSAMYFCASKTGGSGNTIYFGEGSWLTVV.

J is TRBJ2-3 and V is TRBV27; a weak D match, TRBD1 (6 bases). Trimming left V 10 bases short and J 5 bases short, with 13 bases between. The germline V gene encodes CDR1 MNHEY and CDR2 SMNVEV (reference sequence). The CDR3 covers 12 residues. This CDR3 reads CATRGIVDTQYF. The CDR3 DNA sequence: TGTGCCACTAGGGGGATTGTAGATACGCAGTATTTT.

This clone is a singleton in its sample. The chain uses TRBV19 and TRBJ2-7; D is possibly TRBD1 (6 bases). V was pared by 3 bases and J by 2 bases, with 11 bases between. The CDR3 contains 14 residues. Germline assignment: CDR1 LNHDA and CDR2 SQIVND (reference sequence). The CDR3 DNA reads TGTGCCAGTAGTATCCTCGGACAGACCTACGAGCAGTACTTC. This translates into CASSILGQTYEQYF.

The rearrangement joins TRBV27 to TRBJ1-1; possible D gene TRBD1, 5 bases. Deletions cut 1 base from V and 6 bases from J, with 12 bases between. Germline V gene sequence: CDR1 MNHEY, CDR2 SMNVEV (reference sequence). This CDR3 is built from 14 residues. The CDR3 sequence: CASSLFSGFAEAFF. CDR3 in DNA: TGTGCCAGCAGTTTATTTTCAGGGTTCGCTGAAGCTTTCTTT.

This clone is a singleton in its sample. J is TRBJ2-5 and V is TRBV9; 12 nucleotides align to TRBD2. The junction had 10 bases not matched to a gene; V was cut back by 2 bases and J by 2 bases. Germline CDR1 and CDR2: SGDLS and YYNGEE. The CDR3 extends over 18 amino acids. CDR3 sequence: CASSVGSLAGGGQETQYF. CDR3 bases: TGTGCCAGCAGCGTTGGTTCACTAGCGGGGGGTGGTCAAGAGACCCAGTACTTC. The entire variable domain, with the rest obtained from reference TRBV9 and TRBJ2-5, is as follows: DSGVTQTPKHLITATGQRVTLRCSPRSGDLSVYWYQQSLDQGLQFLIQYYNGEERAKGNILERFSAQQFPDLHSELNLSSLELGDSALYFCASSVGSLAGGGQETQYFGPGTRLLVL.

This clone came up once. The V call is TRBV4-1, the J call TRBJ2-1, with 7 bases matching TRBD1. Losses at the gene ends were 0 bases for V and 1 base for J; bases not matched to a gene: 12. The CDR3 sequence is 19 residues long. Germline loops: CDR1 MGHRA, CDR2 YSYEKL. The CDR3 is CASSQDTGALIISYNEQFF. CDR3 coding DNA: TGCGCCAGCAGCCAAGACACAGGGGCCCTTATAATTTCCTACAATGAGCAGTTCTTC.

About this clone: Compared with germline, one end of the junction differs, possibly owing to a read error. V is TRBV7-7 and J is TRBJ2-5; TRBD1 matches 7 bases. The CDR3 contains 13 residues. Per germline, CDR1 SSHAT and CDR2 FNYEAQ (reference sequence). CDR3 in amino acids: CASSLTGMETQYF. The CDR3 DNA reads as TGTGCTAGCAGCTTGACAGGGATGGAGACCCAGTACTTC.

The chain recombines TRBV28 with TRBJ1-2; D is undetermined. CDR1 is MDHEN and CDR2 is SYDVKM in the germline V gene. V was shortened by 4 bases and J by 2 bases, with 2 bases between the two germline ends. The CDR3 is 11 amino acids. CDR3: CASSSNYGYTF. Written as DNA, the CDR3 is TGTGCCAGCAGTTCGAACTATGGCTACACCTTC.

This chain uses TRBV13 with TRBJ2-1; 11 bases line up with TRBD2. After removal of 6 bases from V and 5 bases from J, the junction contained 6 bases not matched to a gene. The germline gives CDR1 PRHDT, CDR2 FYEKMQ (reference sequence). This CDR3 comprises 15 residues. CDR3 bases: TGTGCCAGCAGTCTGGGACTAGCGGTTAACAATGAGCAGTTCTTC. Translated: CASSLGLAVNNEQFF.

This chain links TRBV11-2 with TRBJ2-7; no clear D. The CDR3 has 14 residues. The V and J ends lost 5 bases and 0 bases respectively, with 11 bases between them. CDR1 is SGHAT and CDR2 is FQNNGV in the germline V gene. The CDR3 here is CASSLPVGSYEQYF. CDR3 bases: TGTGCCAGCAGCCTACCCGTCGGCTCCTACGAGCAGTACTTC.

V gene TRBV11-1 combines with J gene TRBJ1-1; TRBD1 aligns across 9 bases. This CDR3 is built from 16 residues. CDR1 and CDR2 (germline): SGHAT, FQDESV (reference sequence). The ends lost 6 bases at V and 3 bases at J; junction bases unmatched: 11. CDR3 bases: TGTGCCAGCAGGCAGAACAGGGGGCGGTTGGACACTGAAGCTTTCTTT. It specifies CASRQNRGRLDTEAFF.

This chain links TRBV9 with TRBJ1-4; D possibly corresponds to TRBD1 (6 bases). V was clipped by 0 bases and J by 5 bases, with 8 bases between them. The CDR3 runs 14 residues. Germline CDR1 reads SGDLS; CDR2 reads YYNGEE. CDR3 DNA: TGTGCCAGCAGCGTAGGGACAGCAAATGAAAAACTGTTTTTT. Encoded protein: CASSVGTANEKLFF.

The rearrangement uses TRBV7-9 and TRBJ1-4; 7 bases map to TRBD1. The junction had 7 bases not matched to a gene; V was cut back by 6 bases and J by 0 bases. CDR3 length: 16 amino acids. Germline V gene lookup returns CDR1 SEHNR and CDR2 FQNEAQ (reference sequence). DNA of the CDR3: TGTGCCAGCAGTCAGACAGGGCGTGCAACTAATGAAAAACTGTTTTTT. It yields the protein CASSQTGRATNEKLFF.

The chain employs TRBV27 and TRBJ2-5; TRBD1 matches 10 bases. The length of the CDR3 is 15 residues. Germline CDR1 is MNHEY and CDR2 is SMNVEV (reference sequence). V trimming: 6 bases; J trimming: 4 bases; junction bases outside the gene matches: 8. The CDR3 DNA follows: TGTGCCAGCAGCTGGGGACAGGGGAGGGGAGAGACCCAGTACTTC. It specifies CASSWGQGRGETQYF.

The chain is built from TRBV6-1 and TRBJ1-4; D not resolved. V was pared by 2 bases and J by 7 bases, with 14 bases between. Germline CDR1 is MNHNS and CDR2 is SASEGT. This CDR3 comprises 15 residues. The CDR3, as DNA: TGTGCCAGCAGTGAAAATAGGGAGTGGAGTGAAAAACTGTTTTTT. The encoded protein is CASSENREWSEKLFF.

This sequence joins TRBV6-4 and TRBJ2-3, with D possibly TRBD2 on 6 matching bases. This CDR3 has 18 amino acids. Deletions cut 5 bases from V and 2 bases from J, with 23 bases between. Per germline, CDR1 MRHNA and CDR2 SNTAGT. CDR3 coding DNA: TGTGCCAGCAGTTACGACTACCGTTGCGGGATACACACAGATACGCAGTATTTT. It specifies CASSYDYRCGIHTDTQYF.

V and J are TRBV2 and TRBJ2-3; a possible D gene is TRBD1 (6 bases). This CDR3 spans 13 amino acids. Germline V gene sequence: CDR1 SNHLY, CDR2 FYNNEI. Trimming left V 11 bases short and J 4 bases short, with 16 bases between. Here the CDR3 DNA reads TGTGCCGGAGGTCTTGGGGGCTCAGATACGCAGTATTTT. This gives the protein CAGGLGGSDTQYF.

A single count supports this clone. The chain combines TRBV18 with TRBJ2-1; 10 nucleotides align to TRBD1. Germline CDR1 is KGHSH and CDR2 is LQKENI. J lost 7 bases, V lost 3 bases, and 6 bases had no gene match. CDR3 size: 15 residues. The CDR3 spells CASSPGTGVQNEQFF. CDR3 DNA: TGTGCCAGCTCACCTGGGACAGGGGTACAGAATGAGCAGTTCTTC.